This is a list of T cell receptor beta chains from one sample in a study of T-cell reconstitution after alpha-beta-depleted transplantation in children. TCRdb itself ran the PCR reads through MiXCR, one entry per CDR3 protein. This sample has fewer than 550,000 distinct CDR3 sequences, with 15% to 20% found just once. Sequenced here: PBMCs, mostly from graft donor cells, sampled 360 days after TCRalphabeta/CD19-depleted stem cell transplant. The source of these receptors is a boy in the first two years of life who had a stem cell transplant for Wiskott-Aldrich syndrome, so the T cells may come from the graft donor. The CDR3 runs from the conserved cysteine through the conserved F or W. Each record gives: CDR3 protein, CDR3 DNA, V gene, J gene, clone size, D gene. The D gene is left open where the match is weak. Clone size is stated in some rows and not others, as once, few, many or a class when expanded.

CDR3 protein: CASSVPGLAKEQYF; CDR3 DNA: TGTGCCAGCAGCGTCCCGGGACTAGCGAAGGAGCAGTACTTC; V gene: TRBV7-9; J gene: TRBJ2-7; clone size: few; D gene: TRBD2
CDR3 protein: CAWSRTRGSNQPQHF; CDR3 DNA: TGTGCCTGGAGCCGAACTAGGGGCAGCAATCAGCCCCAGCATTTT; V gene: TRBV30; J gene: TRBJ1-5; clone size: few; D gene: -
CDR3 protein: CASSEVRTGPTQYF; CDR3 DNA: TGTGCCAGCAGTGAGGTTAGGACAGGACCGACCCAGTACTTC; V gene: TRBV2; J gene: TRBJ2-5; clone size: many; D gene: TRBD1
CDR3 protein: CASSFIRQETQYF; CDR3 DNA: TGTGCCAGCAGTTTCATCAGACAAGAGACCCAGTACTTC; V gene: TRBV12-3/TRBV12-4; J gene: TRBJ2-5; clone size: many; D gene: -
CDR3 protein: CASTSGTGDTGELFF; CDR3 DNA: TGTGCCAGCACCTCGGGGACAGGGGACACCGGGGAGCTGTTTTTT; V gene: TRBV27; J gene: TRBJ2-2; clone size: -; D gene: TRBD1
CDR3 protein: CASSTDRGTYEQYF; CDR3 DNA: TGCGCCAGCAGCACCGACAGGGGAACCTACGAGCAGTACTTC; V gene: TRBV5-1; J gene: TRBJ2-7; clone size: -; D gene: TRBD1
CDR3 protein: CASNPGTSGRETQYF; CDR3 DNA: TGCGCCAGTAATCCCGGGACTAGCGGGAGAGAGACCCAGTACTTC; V gene: TRBV5-1; J gene: TRBJ2-5; clone size: many; D gene: TRBD2
CDR3 protein: CSAGGLAEQETQYF; CDR3 DNA: TGCAGTGCTGGGGGACTAGCGGAGCAAGAGACCCAGTACTTC; V gene: TRBV20-1; J gene: TRBJ2-5; clone size: many; D gene: TRBD2
CDR3 protein: CASSLAGLADEQYF; CDR3 DNA: TGTGCCAGCAGCTTAGCGGGACTAGCGGATGAGCAGTACTTC; V gene: TRBV7-8; J gene: TRBJ2-7; clone size: few; D gene: TRBD2
CDR3 protein: CASSRGQNDPYF; CDR3 DNA: TGTGCCAGCAGCCGCGGACAGAACGACCCGTATTTT; V gene: TRBV6-2/TRBV6-3; J gene: TRBJ2-3; clone size: few; D gene: -
CDR3 protein: CASSFWSLTGPYEQYF; CDR3 DNA: TGTGCCAGCAGTTTTTGGTCTCTCACAGGGCCCTACGAGCAGTACTTC; V gene: TRBV12-3/TRBV12-4; J gene: TRBJ2-7; clone size: -; D gene: -
CDR3 protein: CASSSRDANTEAFF; CDR3 DNA: TGCGCCAGCAGCTCCCGGGACGCGAACACTGAAGCTTTCTTT; V gene: TRBV5-1; J gene: TRBJ1-1; clone size: -; D gene: -
CDR3 protein: CATSALPGIDTQYF; CDR3 DNA: TGTGCCACCAGTGCCCTCCCCGGGATAGATACGCAGTATTTT; V gene: TRBV24-1; J gene: TRBJ2-3; clone size: -; D gene: -
CDR3 protein: CASSLASGRGYEQYF; CDR3 DNA: TGTGCCAGCAGCCTCGCCAGCGGGAGGGGTTACGAGCAGTACTTC; V gene: TRBV11-2; J gene: TRBJ2-7; clone size: few; D gene: TRBD2
CDR3 protein: CASSLGLVGQFF; CDR3 DNA: TGTGCCAGCAGTTTAGGCCTCGTGGGGCAGTTCTTC; V gene: TRBV12-3/TRBV12-4; J gene: TRBJ2-1; clone size: many; D gene: -
CDR3 protein: CATRTGTSYEQYF; CDR3 DNA: TGTGCCACTCGGACAGGGACCTCCTACGAGCAGTACTTC; V gene: TRBV6-2/TRBV6-3; J gene: TRBJ2-7; clone size: -; D gene: TRBD1
CDR3 protein: CASSRTATSTDTQYF; CDR3 DNA: TGCGCCAGCAGTCGGACAGCTACTAGCACAGATACGCAGTATTTT; V gene: TRBV5-1; J gene: TRBJ2-3; clone size: few; D gene: -
CDR3 protein: CASNHQGQGAYEQYF; CDR3 DNA: TGTGCCAGCAACCACCAAGGACAGGGGGCGTACGAGCAGTACTTC; V gene: TRBV28; J gene: TRBJ2-7; clone size: few; D gene: TRBD1
CDR3 protein: CASTQGAGGAYNEQFF; CDR3 DNA: TGTGCCAGCACCCAGGGAGCGGGGGGCGCCTACAATGAGCAGTTCTTC; V gene: TRBV3-1; J gene: TRBJ2-1; clone size: few; D gene: TRBD2
CDR3 protein: CSVPRLNTGELFF; CDR3 DNA: TGCAGCGTTCCCAGACTGAACACCGGGGAGCTGTTTTTT; V gene: TRBV29-1; J gene: TRBJ2-2; clone size: many; D gene: -
CDR3 protein: CASSLIFQETQYF; CDR3 DNA: TGTGCCAGCAGTCTAATATTTCAAGAGACCCAGTACTTC; V gene: TRBV27; J gene: TRBJ2-5; clone size: -; D gene: -
CDR3 protein: CASSYSIDLTGELFF; CDR3 DNA: TGTGCCAGCAGTTACTCGATAGACTTGACCGGGGAGCTGTTTTTT; V gene: TRBV6-2/TRBV6-3; J gene: TRBJ2-2; clone size: few; D gene: -
CDR3 protein: CASSRDAGANVLTF; CDR3 DNA: TGTGCCAGCAGCCGCGACGCTGGGGCCAACGTCCTGACTTTC; V gene: TRBV9; J gene: TRBJ2-6; clone size: few; D gene: -
CDR3 protein: CSPPGGIMETQYF; CDR3 DNA: TGCAGTCCCCCCGGAGGTATTATGGAGACCCAGTACTTC; V gene: TRBV20-1; J gene: TRBJ2-5; clone size: -; D gene: -
CDR3 protein: CASSRVTGAWDGANVLTF; CDR3 DNA: TGTGCCAGCAGTCGCGTAACGGGGGCCTGGGATGGGGCCAACGTCCTGACTTTC; V gene: TRBV12-3/TRBV12-4; J gene: TRBJ2-6; clone size: -; D gene: -
CDR3 protein: CASSSIPGANVLTF; CDR3 DNA: TGTGCCAGCAGCTCAATACCTGGGGCCAACGTCCTGACTTTC; V gene: TRBV13; J gene: TRBJ2-6; clone size: few; D gene: -
CDR3 protein: CSVERLVTGNEQFF; CDR3 DNA: TGCAGCGTTGAACGACTAGTAACTGGCAATGAGCAGTTCTTC; V gene: TRBV29-1; J gene: TRBJ2-1; clone size: many; D gene: -
CDR3 protein: CASSNTGLYEQYF; CDR3 DNA: TGTGCCAGCAGCAACACTGGACTCTACGAGCAGTACTTC; V gene: TRBV12-3/TRBV12-4; J gene: TRBJ2-7; clone size: few; D gene: -
CDR3 protein: CASSSKVFASRYEQYF; CDR3 DNA: TGTGCCAGCAGCTCGAAGGTGTTCGCGTCCCGTTACGAGCAGTACTTC; V gene: TRBV7-9; J gene: TRBJ2-7; clone size: few; D gene: -
CDR3 protein: CSVGEQPNQPQHF; CDR3 DNA: TGCAGCGTTGGGGAACAGCCGAATCAGCCCCAGCATTTT; V gene: TRBV29-1; J gene: TRBJ1-5; clone size: -; D gene: -
CDR3 protein: CASSQDRGETNQETQYF; CDR3 DNA: TGTGCCAGCAGCCAAGATAGAGGGGAGACAAATCAAGAGACCCAGTACTTC; V gene: TRBV3-1; J gene: TRBJ2-5; clone size: few; D gene: -
CDR3 protein: CASSHRGRNTGELFF; CDR3 DNA: TGCGCCAGCAGCCACCGCGGGAGGAATACCGGGGAGCTGTTTTTT; V gene: TRBV4-3; J gene: TRBJ2-2; clone size: -; D gene: TRBD2
CDR3 protein: CASSLVVGTSGDGGTDTQYF; CDR3 DNA: TGTGCCAGCAGCCTAGTGGTCGGGACTAGCGGGGATGGGGGCACAGATACGCAGTATTTT; V gene: TRBV11-1; J gene: TRBJ2-3; clone size: -; D gene: TRBD2
CDR3 protein: CSARPSGNTIYF; CDR3 DNA: TGCAGTGCTCGACCGTCTGGAAACACCATATATTTT; V gene: TRBV20-1; J gene: TRBJ1-3; clone size: few; D gene: -
CDR3 protein: CATSRARLAGVGTDTQYF; CDR3 DNA: TGTGCCACCAGCAGAGCCCGACTAGCGGGGGTCGGCACAGATACGCAGTATTTT; V gene: TRBV15; J gene: TRBJ2-3; clone size: few; D gene: TRBD2
CDR3 protein: CATSRGWTGGKIPEAFF; CDR3 DNA: TGTGCCACCAGCAGGGGTTGGACAGGGGGTAAGATCCCTGAAGCTTTCTTT; V gene: TRBV15; J gene: TRBJ1-1; clone size: -; D gene: TRBD1
CDR3 protein: CASSFIALGQSSYNEQFF; CDR3 DNA: TGTGCCAGCAGTTTTATTGCCTTGGGACAGAGCTCCTACAATGAGCAGTTCTTC; V gene: TRBV28; J gene: TRBJ2-1; clone size: -; D gene: TRBD1
CDR3 protein: CASSRLGGRGETQYF; CDR3 DNA: TGCGCCAGCAGCCGCCTTGGGGGGAGGGGAGAGACCCAGTACTTC; V gene: TRBV4-1; J gene: TRBJ2-5; clone size: once; D gene: TRBD2
CDR3 protein: CATSDLRGGGDNEQFF; CDR3 DNA: TGTGCCACCAGTGATTTGCGAGGCGGGGGGGACAATGAGCAGTTCTTC; V gene: TRBV24-1; J gene: TRBJ2-1; clone size: -; D gene: TRBD2
CDR3 protein: CSARVPNTEAFF; CDR3 DNA: TGCAGTGCTAGAGTCCCAAACACTGAAGCTTTCTTT; V gene: TRBV20-1; J gene: TRBJ1-1; clone size: few; D gene: -
CDR3 protein: CASSQWTVVEETQYF; CDR3 DNA: TGCGCCAGCAGCCAATGGACAGTCGTGGAAGAGACCCAGTACTTC; V gene: TRBV4-1; J gene: TRBJ2-5; clone size: few; D gene: -
CDR3 protein: CASSRTGTSGQETQYF; CDR3 DNA: TGCGCCAGCAGCCGTACCGGGACTAGCGGGCAAGAGACCCAGTACTTC; V gene: TRBV5-1; J gene: TRBJ2-5; clone size: -; D gene: TRBD2
CDR3 protein: CSARATPDGYEQYF; CDR3 DNA: TGCAGTGCTAGAGCTACTCCGGACGGTTACGAGCAGTACTTC; V gene: TRBV20-1; J gene: TRBJ2-7; clone size: few; D gene: -
CDR3 protein: CASSSQGGKNIQYF; CDR3 DNA: TGTGCCAGCAGTTCCCAAGGTGGCAAAAACATTCAGTACTTC; V gene: TRBV28; J gene: TRBJ2-4; clone size: few; D gene: -